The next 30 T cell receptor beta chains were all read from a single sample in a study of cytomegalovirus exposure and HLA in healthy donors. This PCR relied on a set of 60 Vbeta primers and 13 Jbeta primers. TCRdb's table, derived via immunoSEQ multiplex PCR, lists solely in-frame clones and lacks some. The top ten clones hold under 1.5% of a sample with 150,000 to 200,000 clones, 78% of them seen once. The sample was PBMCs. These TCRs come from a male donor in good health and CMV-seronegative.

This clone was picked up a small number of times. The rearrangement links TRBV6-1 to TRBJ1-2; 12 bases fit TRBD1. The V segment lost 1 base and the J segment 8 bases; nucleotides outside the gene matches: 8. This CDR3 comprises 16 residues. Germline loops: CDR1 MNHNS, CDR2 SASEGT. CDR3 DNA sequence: TGTGCCAGCAGTGAAGTTTCGGGACAGGGGGCGTTGGGCTACACCTTC. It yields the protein CASSEVSGQGALGYTF.

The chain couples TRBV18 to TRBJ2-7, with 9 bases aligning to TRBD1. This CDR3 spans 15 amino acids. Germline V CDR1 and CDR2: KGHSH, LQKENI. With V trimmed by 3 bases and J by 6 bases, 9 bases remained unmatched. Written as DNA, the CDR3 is TGTGCCAGCTCACCGGTTTTTACGACAGGGGGCGAGCAGTACTTC. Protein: CASSPVFTTGGEQYF.

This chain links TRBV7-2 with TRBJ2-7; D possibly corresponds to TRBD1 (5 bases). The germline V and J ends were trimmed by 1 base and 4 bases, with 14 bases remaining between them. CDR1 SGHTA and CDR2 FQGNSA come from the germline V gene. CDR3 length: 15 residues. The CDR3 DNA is TGTGCCAGCAGCTTAGAGGCAGGGCAGGGTTACGAGCAGTACTTC. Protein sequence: CASSLEAGQGYEQYF.

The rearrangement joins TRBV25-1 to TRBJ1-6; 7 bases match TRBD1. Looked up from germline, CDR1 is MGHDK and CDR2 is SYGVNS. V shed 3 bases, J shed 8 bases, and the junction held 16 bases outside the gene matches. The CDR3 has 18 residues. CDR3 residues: CASSDTAGVRQGDSPLHF. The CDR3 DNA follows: TGTGCCAGCAGTGATACTGCTGGAGTGAGGCAGGGGGATTCACCCCTCCACTTT. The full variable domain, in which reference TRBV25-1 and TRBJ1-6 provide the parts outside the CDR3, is EADIYQTPRYLVIGTGKKITLECSQTMGHDKMYWYQQDPGMELHLIHYSYGVNSTEKGDLSSESTVSRIRTEHFPLTLESARPSHTSQYLCASSDTAGVRQGDSPLHFGNGTRLTVT.

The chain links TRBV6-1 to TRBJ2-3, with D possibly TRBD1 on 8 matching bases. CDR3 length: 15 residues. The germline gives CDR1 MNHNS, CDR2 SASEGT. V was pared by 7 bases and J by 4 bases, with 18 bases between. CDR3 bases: TGTGCCAGCATCCTCGGACAGGGAGGGGCAGATACGCAGTATTTT. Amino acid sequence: CASILGQGGADTQYF.

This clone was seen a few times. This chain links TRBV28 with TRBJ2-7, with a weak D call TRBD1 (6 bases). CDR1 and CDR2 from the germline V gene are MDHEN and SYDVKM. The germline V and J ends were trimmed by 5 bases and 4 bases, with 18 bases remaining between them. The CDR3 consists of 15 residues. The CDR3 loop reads CASSLMGTLSYEQYF. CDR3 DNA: TGTGCCAGCAGTCTTATGGGGACACTATCATACGAGCAGTACTTC.

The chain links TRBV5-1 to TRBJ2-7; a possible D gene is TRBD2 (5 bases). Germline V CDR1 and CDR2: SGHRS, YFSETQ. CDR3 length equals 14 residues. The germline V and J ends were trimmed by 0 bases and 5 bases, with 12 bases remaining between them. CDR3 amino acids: CASSLGQDGDEQYF. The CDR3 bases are TGCGCCAGCAGCTTGGGGCAGGACGGGGACGAGCAGTACTTC.

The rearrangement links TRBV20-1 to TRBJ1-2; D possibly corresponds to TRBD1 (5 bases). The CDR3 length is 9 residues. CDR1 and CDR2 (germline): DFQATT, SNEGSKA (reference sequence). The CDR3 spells CRGGRVYTF. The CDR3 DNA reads TGCAGGGGAGGCAGGGTCTACACCTTC.

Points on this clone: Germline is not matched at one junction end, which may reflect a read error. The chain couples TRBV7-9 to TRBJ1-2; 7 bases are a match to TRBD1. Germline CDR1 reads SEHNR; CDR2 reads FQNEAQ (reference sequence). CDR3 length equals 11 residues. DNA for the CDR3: TGTTCCAGCAGCTCGGGACAGGGCTACACCTTC. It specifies CSSSSGQGYTF.

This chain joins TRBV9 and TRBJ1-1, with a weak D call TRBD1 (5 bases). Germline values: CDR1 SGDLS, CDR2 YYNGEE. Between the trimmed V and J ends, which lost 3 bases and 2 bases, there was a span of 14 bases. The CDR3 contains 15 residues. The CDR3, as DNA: TGTGCCAGCAGCGGGGGCCTAGGGCTAAACACTGAAGCTTTCTTT. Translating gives CASSGGLGLNTEAFF.

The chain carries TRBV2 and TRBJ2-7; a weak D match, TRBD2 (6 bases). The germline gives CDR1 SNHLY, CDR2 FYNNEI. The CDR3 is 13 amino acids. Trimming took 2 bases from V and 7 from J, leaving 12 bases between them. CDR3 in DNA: TGTGCCAGCAGTGAACGCGAGGCGGGGGAGCAGTACTTC. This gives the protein CASSEREAGEQYF.

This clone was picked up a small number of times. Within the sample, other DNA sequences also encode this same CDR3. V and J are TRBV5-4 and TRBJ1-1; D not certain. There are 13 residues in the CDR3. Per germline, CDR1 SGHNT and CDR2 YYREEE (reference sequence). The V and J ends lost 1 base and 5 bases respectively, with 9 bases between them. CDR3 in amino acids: CASSLPGGTEAFF. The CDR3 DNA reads TGTGCCAGCAGCTTGCCCGGAGGGACTGAAGCTTTCTTT.

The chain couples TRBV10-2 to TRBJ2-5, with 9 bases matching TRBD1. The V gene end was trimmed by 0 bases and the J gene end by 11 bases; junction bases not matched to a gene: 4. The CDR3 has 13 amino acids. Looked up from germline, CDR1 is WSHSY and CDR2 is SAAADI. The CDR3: CASSESMTGGQYF. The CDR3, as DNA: TGCGCCAGCAGTGAGTCTATGACAGGGGGGCAGTACTTC.

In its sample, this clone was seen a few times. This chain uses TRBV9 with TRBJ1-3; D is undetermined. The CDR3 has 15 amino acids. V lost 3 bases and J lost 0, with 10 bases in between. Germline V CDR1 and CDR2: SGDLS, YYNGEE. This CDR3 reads CASSASSTSGNTIYF. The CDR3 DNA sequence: TGTGCCAGCAGCGCCAGTAGCACCTCTGGAAACACCATATATTTT.

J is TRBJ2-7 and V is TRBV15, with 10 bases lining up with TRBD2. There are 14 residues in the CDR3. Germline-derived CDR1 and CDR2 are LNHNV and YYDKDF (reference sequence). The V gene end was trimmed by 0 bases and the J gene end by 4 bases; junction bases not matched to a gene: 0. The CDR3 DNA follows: TGTGCCACCAGCAGAGAACTAGCGGGGTACGAGCAGTACTTC. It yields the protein CATSRELAGYEQYF.

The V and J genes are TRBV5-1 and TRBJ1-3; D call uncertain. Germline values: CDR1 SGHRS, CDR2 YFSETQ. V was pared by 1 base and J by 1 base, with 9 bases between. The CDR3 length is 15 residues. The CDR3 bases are TGCGCCAGCAGCTTGTCAGCGGGTTCTGGAAACACCATATATTTT. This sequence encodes CASSLSAGSGNTIYF.

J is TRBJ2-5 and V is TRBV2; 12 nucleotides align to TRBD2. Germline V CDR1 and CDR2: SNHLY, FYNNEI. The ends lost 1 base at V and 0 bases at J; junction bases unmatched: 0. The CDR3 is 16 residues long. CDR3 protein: CASSEGLAGDQETQYF. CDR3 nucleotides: TGTGCCAGCAGTGAAGGACTAGCGGGGGACCAAGAGACCCAGTACTTC.

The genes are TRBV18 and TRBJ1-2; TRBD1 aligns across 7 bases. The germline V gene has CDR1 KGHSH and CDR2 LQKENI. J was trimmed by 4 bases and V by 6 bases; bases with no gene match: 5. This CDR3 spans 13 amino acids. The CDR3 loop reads CASSPSGGYGYTF. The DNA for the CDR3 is TGTGCCAGCTCCCCCTCAGGGGGCTATGGCTACACCTTC. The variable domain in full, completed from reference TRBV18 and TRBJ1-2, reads NAGVMQNPRHLVRRRGQEARLRCSPMKGHSHVYWYRQLPEEGLKFMVYLQKENIIDESGMPKERFSAEFPKEGPSILRIQQVVRGDSAAYFCASSPSGGYGYTFGSGTRLTVV.

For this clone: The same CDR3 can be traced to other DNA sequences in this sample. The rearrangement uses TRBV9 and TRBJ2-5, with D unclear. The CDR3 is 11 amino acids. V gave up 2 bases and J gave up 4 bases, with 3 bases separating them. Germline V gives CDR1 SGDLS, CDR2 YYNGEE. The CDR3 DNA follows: TGTGCCAGCAGCGTGGCAGAGACCCAGTACTTC. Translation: CASSVAETQYF. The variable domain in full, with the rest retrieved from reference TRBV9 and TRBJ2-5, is DSGVTQTPKHLITATGQRVTLRCSPRSGDLSVYWYQQSLDQGLQFLIQYYNGEERAKGNILERFSAQQFPDLHSELNLSSLELGDSALYFCASSVAETQYFGPGTRLLVL.

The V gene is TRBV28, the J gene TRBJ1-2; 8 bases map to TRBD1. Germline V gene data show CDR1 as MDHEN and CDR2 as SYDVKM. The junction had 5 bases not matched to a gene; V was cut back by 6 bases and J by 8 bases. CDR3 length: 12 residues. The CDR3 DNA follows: TGTGCCAGCAGCCAACAGGGGGGCGGCTACACCTTC. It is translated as CASSQQGGGYTF.

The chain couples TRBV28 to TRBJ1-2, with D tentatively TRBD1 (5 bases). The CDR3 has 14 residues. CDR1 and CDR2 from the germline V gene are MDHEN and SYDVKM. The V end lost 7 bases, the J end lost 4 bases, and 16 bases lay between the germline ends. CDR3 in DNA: TGTGCCAGCACTCAATCAGGGTTGGGCTATGGCTACACCTTC. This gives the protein CASTQSGLGYGYTF.

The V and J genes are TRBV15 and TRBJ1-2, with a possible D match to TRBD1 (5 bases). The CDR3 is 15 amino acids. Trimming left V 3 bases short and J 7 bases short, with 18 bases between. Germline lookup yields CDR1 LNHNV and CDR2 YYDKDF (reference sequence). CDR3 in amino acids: CATSSLDGRAGGYTF. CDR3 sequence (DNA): TGTGCCACCAGCAGCCTCGATGGCAGGGCCGGTGGCTACACCTTC.

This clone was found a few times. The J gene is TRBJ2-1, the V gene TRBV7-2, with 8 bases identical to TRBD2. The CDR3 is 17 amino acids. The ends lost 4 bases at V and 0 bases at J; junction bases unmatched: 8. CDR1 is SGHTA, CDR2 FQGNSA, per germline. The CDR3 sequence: CASSYPSGGVSYNEQFF. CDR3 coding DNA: TGTGCCAGCAGCTATCCCAGCGGGGGTGTCTCCTACAATGAGCAGTTCTTC.

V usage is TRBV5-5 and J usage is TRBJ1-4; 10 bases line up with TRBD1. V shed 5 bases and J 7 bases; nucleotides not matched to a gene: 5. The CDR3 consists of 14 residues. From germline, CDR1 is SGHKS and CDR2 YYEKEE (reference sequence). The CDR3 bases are TGTGCCAGCAGTCCGGACAGGGGGGGTGAAAAACTGTTTTTT. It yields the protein CASSPDRGGEKLFF.

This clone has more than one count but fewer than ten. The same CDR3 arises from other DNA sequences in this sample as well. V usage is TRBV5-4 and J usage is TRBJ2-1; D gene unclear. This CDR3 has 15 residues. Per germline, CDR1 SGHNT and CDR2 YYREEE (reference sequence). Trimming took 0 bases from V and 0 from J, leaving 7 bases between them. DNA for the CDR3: TGTGCCAGCAGCTTGGGTGGCGGCTCCTACAATGAGCAGTTCTTC. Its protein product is CASSLGGGSYNEQFF.

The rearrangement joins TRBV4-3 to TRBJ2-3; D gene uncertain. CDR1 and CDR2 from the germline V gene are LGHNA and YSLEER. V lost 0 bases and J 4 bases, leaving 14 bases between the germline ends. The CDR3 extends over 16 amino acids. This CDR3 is CASSQDPVTGSDTQYF. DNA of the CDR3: TGCGCCAGCAGCCAAGATCCGGTCACGGGTTCAGATACGCAGTATTTT.

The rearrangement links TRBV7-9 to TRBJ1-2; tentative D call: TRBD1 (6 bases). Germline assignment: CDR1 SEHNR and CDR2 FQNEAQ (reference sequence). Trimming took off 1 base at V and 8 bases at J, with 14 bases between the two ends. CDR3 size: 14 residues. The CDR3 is CASSLVSSGTGYTF. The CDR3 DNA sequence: TGTGCCAGCAGCTTAGTAAGTTCAGGGACAGGCTACACCTTC.

The CDR3 DNA is TGTGCCAGAGGGGGAAGGTGGGAAAAACTGTTTTTT. Residues: CARGGRWEKLFF. The rearrangement joins TRBV19 to TRBJ1-4, with D perhaps TRBD1 (6 bases). This CDR3 spans 12 amino acids. Germline CDR1 reads LNHDA; CDR2 reads SQIVND (reference sequence). Trimming cost V 9 bases and J 8 bases, with 13 bases left between them.

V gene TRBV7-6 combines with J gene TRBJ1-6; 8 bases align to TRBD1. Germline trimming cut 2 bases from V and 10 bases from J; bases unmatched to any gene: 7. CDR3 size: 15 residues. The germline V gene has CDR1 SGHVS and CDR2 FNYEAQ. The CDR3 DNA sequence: TGTGCCAGCAGCTTATCTCGACAGGGGAGGTCACCCCTCCACTTT. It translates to CASSLSRQGRSPLHF.

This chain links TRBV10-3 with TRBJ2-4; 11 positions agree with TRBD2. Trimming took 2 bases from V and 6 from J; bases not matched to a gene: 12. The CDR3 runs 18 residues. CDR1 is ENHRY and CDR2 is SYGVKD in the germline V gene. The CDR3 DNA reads TGTGCCATCAGTGAGAGGCCTTCCGCCGGGACTAGCGGAAACATTCAGTACTTC. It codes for CAISERPSAGTSGNIQYF.